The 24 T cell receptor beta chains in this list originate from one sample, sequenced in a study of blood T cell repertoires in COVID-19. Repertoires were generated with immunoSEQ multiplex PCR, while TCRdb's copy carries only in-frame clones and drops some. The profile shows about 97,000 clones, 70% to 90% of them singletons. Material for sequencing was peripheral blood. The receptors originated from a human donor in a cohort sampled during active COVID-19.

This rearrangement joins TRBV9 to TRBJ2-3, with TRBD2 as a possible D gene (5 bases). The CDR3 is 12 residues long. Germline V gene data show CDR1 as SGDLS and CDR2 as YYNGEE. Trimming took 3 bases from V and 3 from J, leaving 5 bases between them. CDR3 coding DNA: TGTGCCAGCAGCGGGGAGACAGATACGCAGTATTTT. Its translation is CASSGETDTQYF.

For the CDR3, the DNA is TGTGCCAGCAGCGCCGGACAGAACTACGAGCAGTACTTC. This gives the protein CASSAGQNYEQYF. The chain joins TRBV9 to TRBJ2-7; possible D gene TRBD1, 6 bases. Trimming took 3 bases from V and 3 from J, leaving 10 bases between them. CDR3 size: 13 residues. CDR1 is SGDLS and CDR2 is YYNGEE in the germline V gene. The whole variable domain, remainder taken from reference TRBV9 and TRBJ2-7, is DSGVTQTPKHLITATGQRVTLRCSPRSGDLSVYWYQQSLDQGLQFLIQYYNGEERAKGNILERFSAQQFPDLHSELNLSSLELGDSALYFCASSAGQNYEQYFGPGTRLTVT.

The CDR3 region is CASSSLAGQYF. CDR3 nucleotide sequence: TGTGCCAGCAGTTCGCTAGCGGGTCAGTATTTT. The chain employs TRBV27 and TRBJ2-3; TRBD2 matches 8 bases. Germline V lookup: CDR1 MNHEY, CDR2 SMNVEV (reference sequence). The V gene end was trimmed by 4 bases and the J gene end by 12 bases; junction bases not matched to a gene: 3. The CDR3 runs 11 residues.

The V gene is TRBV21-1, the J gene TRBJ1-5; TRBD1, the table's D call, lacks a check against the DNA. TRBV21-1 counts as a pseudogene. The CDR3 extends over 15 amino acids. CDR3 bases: TGTGCCAGCAGCAAAGACGACAGCCCGGCTAAGCCCCAGCATTTT. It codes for CASSKDDSPAKPQHF.

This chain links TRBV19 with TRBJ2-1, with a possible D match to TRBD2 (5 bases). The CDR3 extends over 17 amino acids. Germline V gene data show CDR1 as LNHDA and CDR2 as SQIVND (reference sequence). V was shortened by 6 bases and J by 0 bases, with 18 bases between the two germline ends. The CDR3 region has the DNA TGTGCCAGTAGGGGGTCTGGCGGGCGAAGCTCCTACAATGAGCAGTTCTTC. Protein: CASRGSGGRSSYNEQFF.

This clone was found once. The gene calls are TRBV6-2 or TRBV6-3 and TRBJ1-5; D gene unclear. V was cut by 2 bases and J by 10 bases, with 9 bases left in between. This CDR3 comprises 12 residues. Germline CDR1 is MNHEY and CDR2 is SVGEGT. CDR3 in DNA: TGTGCCAGCAGTTACGCCCGCGTCCCCCAGCATTTT. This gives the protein CASSYARVPQHF.

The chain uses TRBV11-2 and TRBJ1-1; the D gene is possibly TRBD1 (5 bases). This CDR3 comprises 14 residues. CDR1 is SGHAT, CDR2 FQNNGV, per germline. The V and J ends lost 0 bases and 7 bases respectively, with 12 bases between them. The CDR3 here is CASSLERRGLEAFF. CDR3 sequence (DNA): TGTGCCAGCAGCTTAGAACGTAGGGGACTTGAAGCTTTCTTT. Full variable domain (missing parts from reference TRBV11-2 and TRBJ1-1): EAGVAQSPRYKIIEKRQSVAFWCNPISGHATLYWYQQILGQGPKLLIQFQNNGVVDDSQLPKDRFSAERLKGVDSTLKIQPAKLEDSAVYLCASSLERRGLEAFFGQGTRLTVV.

The CDR3 nucleotides are TGTGCCAGCAGCCCGTCGAGCGGGAGTCTCCTAGCTGGTAATGAGCAGTTCTTC. Translating it yields CASSPSSGSLLAGNEQFF. The rearrangement uses TRBV7-9 and TRBJ2-1; TRBD2 agrees at 8 bases. The CDR3 has 18 residues. CDR1 and CDR2 (germline): SEHNR, FQNEAQ (reference sequence). V trimming: 5 bases; J trimming: 7 bases; junction bases outside the gene matches: 19.

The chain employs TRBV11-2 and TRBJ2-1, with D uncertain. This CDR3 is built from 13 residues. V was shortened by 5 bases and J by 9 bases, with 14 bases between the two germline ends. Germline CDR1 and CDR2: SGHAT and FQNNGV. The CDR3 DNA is TGTGCCAGCAGCCCGACTTCATTATTTGAGCAGTTCTTC. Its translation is CASSPTSLFEQFF.

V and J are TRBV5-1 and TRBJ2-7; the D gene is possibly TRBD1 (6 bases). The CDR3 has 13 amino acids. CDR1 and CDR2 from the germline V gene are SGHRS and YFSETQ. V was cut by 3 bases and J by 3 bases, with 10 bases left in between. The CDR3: CASSSTGLYEQYF. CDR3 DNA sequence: TGCGCCAGCAGCTCGACAGGTCTCTACGAGCAGTACTTC.

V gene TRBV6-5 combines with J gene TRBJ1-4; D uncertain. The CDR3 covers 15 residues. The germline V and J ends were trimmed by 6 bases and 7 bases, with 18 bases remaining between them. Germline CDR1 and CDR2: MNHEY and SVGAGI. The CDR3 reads CASRDPGGRAEKLFF. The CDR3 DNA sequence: TGTGCCAGCAGAGACCCAGGAGGGAGGGCTGAAAAACTGTTTTTT.

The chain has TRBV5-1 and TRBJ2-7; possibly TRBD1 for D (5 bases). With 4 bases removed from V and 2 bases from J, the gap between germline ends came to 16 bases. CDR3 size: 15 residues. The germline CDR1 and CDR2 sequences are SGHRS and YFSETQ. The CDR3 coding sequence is TGCGCCAGCAGCCCACAGGCAGGAAACCCCTACGAGCAGTACTTC. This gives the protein CASSPQAGNPYEQYF.

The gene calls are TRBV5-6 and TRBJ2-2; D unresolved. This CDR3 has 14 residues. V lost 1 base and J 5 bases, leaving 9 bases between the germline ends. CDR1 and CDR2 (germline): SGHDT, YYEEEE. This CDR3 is CASSLLRSTGELFF. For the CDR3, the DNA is TGTGCCAGCAGCTTGTTACGTAGTACCGGGGAGCTGTTTTTT.

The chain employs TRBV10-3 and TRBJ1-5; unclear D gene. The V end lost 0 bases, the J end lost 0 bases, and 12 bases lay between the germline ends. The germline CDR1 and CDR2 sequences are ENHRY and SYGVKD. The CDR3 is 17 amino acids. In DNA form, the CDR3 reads TGTGCCATCAGTGAGTCGAGGGTAGACCGTAGCAATCAGCCCCAGCATTTT. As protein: CAISESRVDRSNQPQHF.

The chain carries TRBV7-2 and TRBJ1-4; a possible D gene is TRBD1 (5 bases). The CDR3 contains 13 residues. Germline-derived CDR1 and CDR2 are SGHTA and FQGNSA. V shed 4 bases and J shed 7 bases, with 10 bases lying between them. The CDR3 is CASSSGGTEKLFF. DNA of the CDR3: TGTGCCAGCAGCTCAGGAGGGACTGAAAAACTGTTTTTT.

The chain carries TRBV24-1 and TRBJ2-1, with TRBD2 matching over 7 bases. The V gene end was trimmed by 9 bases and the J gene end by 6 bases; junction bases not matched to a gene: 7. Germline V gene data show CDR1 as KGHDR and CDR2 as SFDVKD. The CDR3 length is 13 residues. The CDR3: CATQGGAPNEQFF. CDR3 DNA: TGTGCCACCCAGGGAGGGGCACCCAATGAGCAGTTCTTC.

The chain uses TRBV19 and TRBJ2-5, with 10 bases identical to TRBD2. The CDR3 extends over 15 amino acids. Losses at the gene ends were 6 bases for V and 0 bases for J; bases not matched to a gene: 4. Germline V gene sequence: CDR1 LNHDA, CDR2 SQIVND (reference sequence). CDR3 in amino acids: CASRPSGSHQETQYF. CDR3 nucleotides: TGTGCCAGTAGGCCTAGCGGGAGCCACCAAGAGACCCAGTACTTC.

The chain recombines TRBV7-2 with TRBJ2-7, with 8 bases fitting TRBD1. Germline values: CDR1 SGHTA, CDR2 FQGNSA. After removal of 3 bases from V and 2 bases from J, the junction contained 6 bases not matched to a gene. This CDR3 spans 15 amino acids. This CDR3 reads CASSLDRALTYEQYF. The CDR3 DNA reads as TGTGCCAGCAGCTTGGACAGGGCGTTGACCTACGAGCAGTACTTC.

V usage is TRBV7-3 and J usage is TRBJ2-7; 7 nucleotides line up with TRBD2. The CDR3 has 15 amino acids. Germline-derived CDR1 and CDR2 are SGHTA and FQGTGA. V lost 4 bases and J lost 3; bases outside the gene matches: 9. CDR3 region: CASSSGRGGSYEQYF. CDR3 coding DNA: TGTGCCAGCAGCTCGGGGAGGGGCGGGAGCTACGAGCAGTACTTC.

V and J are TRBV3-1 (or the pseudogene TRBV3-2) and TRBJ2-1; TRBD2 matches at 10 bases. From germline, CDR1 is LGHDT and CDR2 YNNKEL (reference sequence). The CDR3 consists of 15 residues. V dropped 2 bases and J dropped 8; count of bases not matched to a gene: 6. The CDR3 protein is CASSQWLAGVDEQFF. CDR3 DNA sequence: TGTGCCAGCAGCCAATGGCTAGCGGGAGTGGATGAGCAGTTCTTC.

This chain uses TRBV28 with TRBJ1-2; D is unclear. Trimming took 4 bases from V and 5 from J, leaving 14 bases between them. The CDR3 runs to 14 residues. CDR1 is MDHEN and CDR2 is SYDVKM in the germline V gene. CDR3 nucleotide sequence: TGTGCCAGCAGTTCAACCCTAAGCCCGTATGGCTACACCTTC. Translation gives CASSSTLSPYGYTF.

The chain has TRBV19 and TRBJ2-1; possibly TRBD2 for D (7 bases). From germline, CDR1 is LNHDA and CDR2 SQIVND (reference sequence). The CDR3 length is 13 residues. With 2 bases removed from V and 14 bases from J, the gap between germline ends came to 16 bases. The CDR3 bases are TGTGCCAGTAGTATATCTAGGGAGGGGGGGAAGTTCTTC. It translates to CASSISREGGKFF.

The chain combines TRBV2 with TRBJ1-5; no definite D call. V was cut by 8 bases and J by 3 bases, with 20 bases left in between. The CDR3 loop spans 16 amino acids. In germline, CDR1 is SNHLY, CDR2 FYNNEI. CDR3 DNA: TGTGCCAGCTTATTAAACCCGGCTCGGGTCAATCAGCCCCAGCATTTT. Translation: CASLLNPARVNQPQHF.

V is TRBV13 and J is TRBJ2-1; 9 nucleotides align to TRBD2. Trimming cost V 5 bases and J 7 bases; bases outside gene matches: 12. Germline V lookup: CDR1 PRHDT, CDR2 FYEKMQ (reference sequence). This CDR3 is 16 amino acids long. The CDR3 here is CASSPRAGGPGNEQFF. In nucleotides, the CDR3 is TGTGCCAGCAGCCCTCGGGCGGGAGGGCCGGGAAATGAGCAGTTCTTC.